These 13 T cell receptor beta chains originate from one sample sequenced in a study of T cells in Graves' hyperthyroidism and ophthalmopathy (dated by TCRdb to between 2018 and 2020). Receptor amplification or capture employed multiplex PCR. Sequencing took place on an Illumina HiSeq 2000. The TCR beta CDR3 regions were amplified from the RNA transcripts. The first round of RT-PCR for the TCR CDR3 was performed with the HTBI primer set and the Qiagen OneStep RT-PCR kit. The public sequencing data were trimmed at Q25 with fastp and processed into clonotypes with MiXCR by TCRdb, which kept only in-frame beta chains. CDR3 protein duplicates are merged, each entry listing the most common genes and DNA. The sample records about 380,000 distinct CDR3 sequences, about 18% of which are singletons. Clones ranked in the top ten supply 40% to 45% of the sample. Sequencing used blood. These receptors came from a man younger than 35 with Graves' ophthalmopathy.

In its sample, this clonotype was seen many times. The V gene is TRBV5-1, the J gene TRBJ1-4, with 8 positions matching TRBD1. Per the germline V gene, CDR1 is SGHRS and CDR2 is YFSETQ. The CDR3 consists of 13 residues. V shed 5 bases and J 11 bases; nucleotides not matched to a gene: 8. The CDR3 sequence is CASSWTGRGKLFF. CDR3 in DNA: TGCGCCAGCAGTTGGACAGGGAGAGGCAAACTGTTTTTT.

On this clonotype: Given a much more abundant clone one base away, this may be a read error. The chain joins TRBV10-3 to TRBJ1-1; 7 positions agree with TRBD1. V dropped 2 bases and J dropped 4; count of bases not matched to a gene: 4. In germline, CDR1 is ENHRY, CDR2 SYGVKD. This CDR3 region has 14 residues. CDR3 bases: TGTGCCATCAGTGAGAACGCAGGGGGCACTGAAGCTTTCTTT. This sequence encodes CAISENAGGTEAFF.

This clonotype has ten or more counts. V usage is TRBV20-1 and J usage is TRBJ1-2; 7 bases map to TRBD1. Germline CDR1 is DFQATT and CDR2 is SNEGSKA (reference sequence). There are 13 residues in the CDR3. Unmatched junction bases numbered 6, after V lost 6 bases and J lost 2 bases. For the CDR3, the DNA is TGCAGTGCCCCCCCCAGGGGGAACTATGGCTACACCTTC. It encodes CSAPPRGNYGYTF.

The rearrangement links TRBV12-3 or TRBV12-4 to TRBJ2-5; either TRBD1 or TRBD2 may supply D (6 bases each). The CDR3 extends over 18 amino acids. Trimming stripped 2 bases from V and 5 bases from J, with 24 bases between. DNA for the CDR3: TGTGCCAGCAGTTTACGTGGGGGGCCTATAAGATCTTACGAGACCCAGTACTTC. Its protein product is CASSLRGGPIRSYETQYF.

This clonotype was seen only a few times. The chain links TRBV3-1 to TRBJ2-6; 7 nucleotides align to TRBD1. This CDR3 has 17 amino acids. V trimming: 4 bases; J trimming: 2 bases; junction bases outside the gene matches: 8. Germline-derived CDR1 and CDR2 are LGHDT and YNNKEL (reference sequence). The CDR3 sequence: CASSRPTGRAGANVLTF. CDR3 sequence (DNA): TGTGCCAGCAGCCGCCCGACAGGGAGAGCTGGGGCCAACGTCCTGACTTTC.

There are a few counts of this clonotype. The chain couples TRBV2 to TRBJ2-2, with 7 bases lining up with TRBD1. This CDR3 has 19 residues. V shed 4 bases and J 2 bases; nucleotides not matched to a gene: 16. CDR1 is SNHLY and CDR2 is FYNNEI in the germline V gene. For the CDR3, the DNA is TGTGCCAGCAGTGGCCGGCCGGGACAGACCGCACCAAACACCGGGGAGCTGTTTTTT. It is translated as CASSGRPGQTAPNTGELFF.

The rearrangement links TRBV6-2 or TRBV6-3 to TRBJ1-1, with 11 bases matching TRBD1. Germline values: CDR1 MNHEY, CDR2 SVGEGT. The CDR3 length is 16 residues. J lost 5 bases, V lost 6 bases, and 11 bases had no gene match. CDR3 protein: CASRDPGQGGRTEAFF. The CDR3 region has the DNA TGTGCCAGCAGAGACCCGGGACAGGGGGGCCGGACTGAAGCTTTCTTT.

In its sample, this clonotype was seen a few times. The CDR3 spells CASSFGARGYTF. CDR3 in DNA: TGTGCCAGCAGCTTCGGGGCGCGGGGCTACACCTTC. The genes are TRBV7-9 and TRBJ1-2; possible D gene TRBD1, 5 bases. This CDR3 spans 12 amino acids. The V end lost 3 bases, the J end lost 8 bases, and 10 bases lay between the germline ends. Germline V CDR1 and CDR2: SEHNR, FQNEAQ (reference sequence).

This chain joins TRBV6-1 and TRBJ2-1, with TRBD1 matching over 10 bases. After removal of 6 bases from V and 6 bases from J, the junction contained 5 bases not matched to a gene. The CDR3 runs to 14 residues. The germline gives CDR1 MNHNS, CDR2 SASEGT. The CDR3 nucleotides are TGTGCCAGCAGGGGACAGGGGAGTTTCAATGAGCAGTTCTTC. Translated: CASRGQGSFNEQFF.

This clonotype was counted between two and nine times. This chain uses TRBV25-1 with TRBJ2-1; 14 nucleotides line up with TRBD2. The germline CDR1 and CDR2 sequences are MGHDK and SYGVNS. The CDR3 extends over 15 amino acids. J was trimmed by 8 bases and V by 4 bases; bases with no gene match: 4. The CDR3 DNA is TGTGCCAGCAGTGCGACTAGCGGGGGGGCGTATGAGCAGTTCTTC. This sequence encodes CASSATSGGAYEQFF. The full variable domain, completed using reference TRBV25-1 and TRBJ2-1, is EADIYQTPRYLVIGTGKKITLECSQTMGHDKMYWYQQDPGMELHLIHYSYGVNSTEKGDLSSESTVSRIRTEHFPLTLESARPSHTSQYLCASSATSGGAYEQFFGPGTRLTVL.

This clonotype appeared many times. The gene calls are TRBV12-3 or TRBV12-4 and TRBJ2-5; D may be TRBD1 (6 bases). The ends were cut back, 5 bases at V and 5 bases at J, with 12 bases in the middle. This CDR3 has 13 residues. The CDR3: CASSTTGPETQYF. The CDR3 DNA sequence: TGTGCCAGCAGTACTACAGGGCCCGAGACCCAGTACTTC.

In its sample, this clonotype was seen many times. The chain combines TRBV7-8 with TRBJ2-5; no reliable D call. Trimming took 3 bases from V and 2 from J, leaving 10 bases between them. Germline CDR1 reads SGHVS; CDR2 reads FQNEAQ. The CDR3 sequence is 14 residues long. DNA of the CDR3: TGTGCCAGCAGCTTCGGAGTTGGTCAAGAGACCCAGTACTTC. This gives the protein CASSFGVGQETQYF.

This clonotype was found many times. The chain carries TRBV3-1 and TRBJ2-3; maybe TRBD1 (5 bases). V was trimmed by 3 bases and J by 3 bases, leaving 13 bases between them. Germline loops: CDR1 LGHDT, CDR2 YNNKEL (reference sequence). This CDR3 is 15 amino acids long. CDR3 region: CASSQGPPGTDTQYF. The CDR3 DNA is TGTGCCAGCAGCCAGGGGCCCCCAGGGACAGATACGCAGTATTTT.